The present T cell receptor (beta chain) was sequenced within a study of blood T cell repertoires in COVID-19 (dated by TCRdb to the early 2020s). For the study in its entirety: Samples from collaborators originated in the United States, Italy and Spain and spanned both the acute and convalescent phases of COVID-19. HLA class I and class II types, where available, came from metadata supplied by the sample provider rather than from assay-based typing. Sample metadata almost always included a de-identified subject ID, COVID-19 status, age in years and sex. Deeply sampled blood TCRbeta repertoires from subjects exposed to, actively infected with, or recovered from COVID-19 were included in the dataset. The material from the prospective study consisted of cDNA or gDNA derived from T cells, B-cell-depleted T cells, or PBMCs. The repertoires were released in a freely available public database meant as a resource for research on the immune response to SARS-CoV-2. Samples were obtained from the ongoing ImmuneRACE study (first 160 participants) and from about 1,300 subjects provided by 6 global collaborators. Paper-wide results and their limitations: How much clinical and demographic metadata was included differed by source and by participant, and the metadata was provided uncurated.

In the prospective study, participants were roughly 18 to 90 years old, resided in around 25 geographic areas of the United States, and were enrolled through a virtual design. In the prospective study, cohorts were assigned on the basis of participant-reported clinical history obtained from a screening survey and a study questionnaire. Recovered participants in ImmuneRACE Cohort 3 were defined by two consecutive negative NP/OP PCR tests, clearance by a healthcare professional, or resolution of symptoms. Mobile phlebotomists in the prospective study collected whole blood, serum and a nasopharyngeal or oropharyngeal swab from every participant. Additional blood draws and questionnaires over an approximately two-month period could optionally be provided by prospective study participants. Before DNA extraction, prospective study blood samples were shipped either frozen or at room temperature. For this clone: Its antigen remains undetermined. Base quality data are lacking; no much larger clone is found one base away.

CDR1 and CDR2, looked up from the germline V gene (reference sequence), are LNHDA and SQIVND. The CDR3 runs 16 amino acids, cysteine and phenylalanine included. Only the CDR3 region is kept as DNA, spanning 48 bases read in frame from base 1. Unmatched junction bases come to 5, with V trimmed by 4 bases and J by 0 bases. TCRbeta CDR3 regions were amplified from genomic DNA by means of the immunoSEQ Assay, a bias-controlled multiplex PCR. Regarding the original processing steps: Within the assay, amplification of reference gene primers was used to estimate how many nucleated cells each sample contained. To quantify the absolute abundance of each unique TCRbeta CDR3 rearrangement, sequence reads were collapsed and filtered. For each sample, productive Simpson clonality was calculated as the square root of Simpson's diversity index over productive rearrangements. The source is immuneACCESS, and TCRdb retained only in-frame sequences with V and J called. Part of the clones is not carried over; for the studies checked, unresolved V genes explain less than half of this, and the remainder is unexplained. The DNA gave D and trimming, while V, J and clone size come from that table. The sample table lists about 480,000 clones, over 75% of them with a count of one. 1.5% to 2% of the sample is in the top ten clones.

The sequenced sample was PBMCs or T cells enriched from blood (not recorded which). This sequence uses TRBV19 and TRBJ1-3, with 8 bases matching TRBD1. This clonotype originated in a woman aged 35 to 49 who had recovered from COVID-19. The base sequence is TGTGCCAGTAGTAGCCGCGACAGGGGCTCTGGAAACACCATATATTTT. Translated, it reads CASSSRDRGSGNTIYF.